This TCR beta chain stems from a study of blood T cells in healthy people across ages. The CDR3 has 14 residues. V was shortened by 2 bases and J by 8 bases, with 13 bases between the two germline ends. CDR1 is MRHNA, CDR2 SNTAGT, per germline. Study-wide results and caveats: While age rose, TCR beta diversity per million T cells dropped in a roughly linear way.

Combining a sample-barcoded 5' primer with a J-beta primer mix, a second PCR ran for roughly 6 to 12 cycles. TCRdb reanalysed the 5' RACE reads using MiXCR and keeps one entry per CDR3 protein. The table records about 570,000 distinct CDR3 sequences, roughly a quarter of them present only once. In regard to this clonotype: What it binds is unknown.

The clonotype comes from a woman in her 70s in good health. This chain uses TRBV6-4 with TRBJ2-1, with D perhaps assigned TRBD1 or TRBD2 (5 bases each). Sequenced material: blood. The CDR3: CASSDAAVGDEQFF. DNA for the CDR3: TGTGCCAGCAGTGACGCGGCTGTGGGGGATGAGCAGTTCTTC.